These 8 T cell receptor beta chains were all obtained from the same sample, sequenced in a study of cytomegalovirus exposure and HLA in healthy donors. This PCR relied on a set of 60 Vbeta primers and 13 Jbeta primers. Profiled with immunoSEQ multiplex PCR; TCRdb holds only in-frame clones, not every one. The table lists about 140,000 clones, more than 75% of them singletons, with about 1.7% in the top ten. Material for sequencing was PBMCs. These receptors all stem from a man aged 35-49 years in good health and CMV-seronegative.

V gene TRBV5-6 combines with J gene TRBJ1-6, with a weak D call TRBD1 (6 bases). The length of the CDR3 is 13 residues. Germline V gene lookup returns CDR1 SGHDT and CDR2 YYEEEE. V dropped 2 bases and J dropped 7 bases, with 7 bases sitting between them. In DNA form, the CDR3 reads TGTGCCAGCAGCTTACAGGGAAATTCACCCCTCCACTTT. Its translation: CASSLQGNSPLHF.

This chain links TRBV5-6 with TRBJ1-6; D remains unclear. The germline V gene encodes CDR1 SGHDT and CDR2 YYEEEE. The CDR3 has 14 residues. The V and J ends lost 6 bases and 8 bases respectively, with 15 bases between them. DNA for the CDR3: TGTGCCAGCATGAAACAGTCCCAAGATTCACCCCTCCACTTT. It encodes CASMKQSQDSPLHF.

V is TRBV29-1 and J is TRBJ1-2; D is possibly TRBD1 (6 bases). There are 11 residues in the CDR3. Germline V gives CDR1 SQVTM, CDR2 ANQGSEA. V was cut by 7 bases and J by 1 base, with 7 bases left in between. The CDR3 coding sequence is TGCAGCGGGACAGATAACTATGGCTACACCTTC. Translation: CSGTDNYGYTF.

This chain joins TRBV19 and TRBJ1-4, with 7 bases lining up with TRBD1. CDR3 length: 13 residues. Germline V gene sequence: CDR1 LNHDA, CDR2 SQIVND (reference sequence). J was trimmed by 7 bases and V by 5 bases; bases with no gene match: 4. The CDR3 protein is CASSEGASEKLFF. In nucleotides, the CDR3 is TGTGCCAGTAGTGAGGGGGCGAGTGAAAAACTGTTTTTT.

This chain connects TRBV28 to TRBJ2-5, with D uncertain. The CDR3 loop spans 14 amino acids. Trimming took 5 bases from V and 4 from J, leaving 14 bases between them. CDR1 MDHEN and CDR2 SYDVKM come from the germline V gene. CDR3 DNA sequence: TGTGCCAGCAGTCCCCCCCCTCGCGGAGAGACCCAGTACTTC. Protein sequence: CASSPPPRGETQYF.

The chain recombines TRBV7-9 with TRBJ1-1; D gene uncertain. Germline CDR1 and CDR2: SEHNR and FQNEAQ (reference sequence). This CDR3 region has 16 residues. V lost 2 bases to trimming and J lost 0 bases, with 13 bases between them. The CDR3 loop is CASSLSTVLMNTEAFF. The CDR3 nucleotides are TGTGCCAGCAGCTTAAGCACAGTTCTCATGAACACTGAAGCTTTCTTT.

The chain joins TRBV2 to TRBJ2-7, with D tentatively TRBD2 (5 bases). CDR1 SNHLY and CDR2 FYNNEI come from the germline V gene. The CDR3 spans 15 residues. The V gene lost 7 bases and the J gene lost 5 bases, with 21 bases spanning the gap. The CDR3 DNA sequence: TGTGCCAGCACCCCGTTCTCGGCCCGGGGTGACGAGCAGTACTTC. Protein: CASTPFSARGDEQYF.

V usage is TRBV28 and J usage is TRBJ2-2; 9 bases align to TRBD1. V gave up 5 bases and J gave up 1 base; unmatched junction bases: 5. The CDR3 totals 16 residues. Germline values: CDR1 MDHEN, CDR2 SYDVKM. The CDR3 sequence is CASSKGQGGNTGELFF. The DNA of the CDR3 is TGTGCCAGCAGTAAGGGACAGGGAGGGAACACCGGGGAGCTGTTTTTT.